One sample yielded the 5 T cell receptor beta chains listed below, sequenced in a study of blood T cell repertoires in COVID-19. TCRdb's copy holds only in-frame clones and misses some; the assay was immunoSEQ multiplex PCR. The sample lists about 300,000 clones; approximately 90% were seen once. Sequences were obtained from peripheral blood. All receptors come from a woman in her twenties or thirties with COVID-19, enrolled during active disease.

This clone was counted a few times. The chain combines TRBV2 with TRBJ1-5; TRBD1 aligns across 11 bases. The CDR3 is made up of 15 amino acids. Germline CDR1 is SNHLY and CDR2 is FYNNEI. Trimming cost V 6 bases and J 7 bases; bases outside gene matches: 8. The CDR3 bases are TGTGCCAGCAGCCCACCGGGACAGGGGGACCAGCCCCAGCATTTT. Protein product: CASSPPGQGDQPQHF. Filled out from reference TRBV2 and TRBJ1-5, the complete variable domain reads EPEVTQTPSHQVTQMGQEVILRCVPISNHLYFYWYRQILGQKVEFLVSFYNNEISEKSEIFDDQFSVERPDGSNFTLKIRSTKLEDSAMYFCASSPPGQGDQPQHFGDGTRLSIL.

V and J are TRBV6-2 or TRBV6-3 and TRBJ2-7; a weak D match, TRBD1 (6 bases). The V and J ends lost 5 bases and 6 bases respectively, with 17 bases between them. CDR3 size: 14 residues. The V gene's germline CDR1 is MNHEY and CDR2 SVGEGT. The CDR3 sequence: CASSKGIYRAEQYF. The CDR3, as DNA: TGTGCCAGCAGTAAGGGGATTTACAGGGCCGAGCAGTACTTC.

Details on this clone: A single base separates this from a much larger clone, so it may be a read error. This sequence joins TRBV11-3 and TRBJ1-1; no reliable D call. This CDR3 comprises 13 residues. V was clipped by 5 bases and J by 1 base, with 8 bases between them. Germline loops: CDR1 SGHNT, CDR2 YENEEA. The CDR3, as DNA: TGTGCCAGCAGCCTCACAGAGAACACTGAAGCTTTCTTT. It encodes CASSLTENTEAFF.

The J gene is TRBJ1-1, the V gene TRBV5-1, with 10 positions matching TRBD1. Germline CDR1 SGHRS, CDR2 YFSETQ. The CDR3 is 13 amino acids. With V trimmed by 4 bases and J by 5 bases, 2 bases remained unmatched. In DNA, the CDR3 is TGCGCCAGCAGCACGGGACAGGGGACTGAAGCTTTCTTT. Residues: CASSTGQGTEAFF.

In regard to this clone: The same CDR3 is also encoded by other DNA sequences in this sample. The chain joins TRBV6-5 to TRBJ1-5; D is unclear. The CDR3 runs to 13 residues. Germline V gene lookup returns CDR1 MNHEY and CDR2 SVGAGI. Trimming removed 2 bases from V and 1 base from J, with 3 bases in between. CDR3 protein: CASSYQSNQPQHF. CDR3 DNA: TGTGCCAGCAGTTACCAAAGCAATCAGCCCCAGCATTTT.